This is a list of T cell receptor beta chains from one sample in a study of regulatory T cells in long-lasting Graves disease. TCRdb re-derived calls from the multiplex PCR reads in MiXCR, one entry per CDR3 protein. This table holds some 500,000 distinct CDR3 sequences, approximately 12% found once. The same data also contributed to another study, on T cells in Graves' hyperthyroidism and ophthalmopathy.

Here the sequenced sample was peripheral blood mononuclear cells (PBMCs), taken at new diagnosis, from a patient treated with antithyroid drugs. The receptors were gathered from a man under 40 with Graves disease. Both conserved end residues are part of each CDR3. The D gene is left open where the match is weak. A clone size is listed for some rows: how often the clone was seen (once, few, many), or a class if it is expanded.

>TRBV12-3/TRBV12-4|TRBJ1-1|-|many
CASTPRDLNTEAFF
TGTGCCAGCACCCCTCGGGACCTGAACACTGAAGCTTTCTTT
>TRBV7-9|TRBJ2-3|-|-
CASSLARRALADTQYF
TGTGCCAGCAGCTTAGCCCGGAGGGCCTTGGCAGATACGCAGTATTTT
>TRBV27|TRBJ1-4|TRBD1|many
CASSLQGDEKLFF
TGTGCCAGCAGTTTACAGGGGGATGAAAAACTGTTTTTT
>TRBV27|TRBJ2-6|-|many
CASSFGGGRAGANVLTF
TGTGCCAGCAGTTTCGGCGGAGGACGGGCTGGGGCCAACGTCCTGACTTTC
>TRBV3-1|TRBJ2-1|-|many
CASSQVSGRTYNEQFF
TGTGCCAGCAGCCAAGTGAGCGGACGCACCTACAATGAGCAGTTCTTC
>TRBV7-2|TRBJ2-5|-|-
CASSLLRTEGTQYF
TGTGCCAGCAGCTTACTTAGGACTGAAGGGACCCAGTACTTC
>TRBV7-2|TRBJ2-3|TRBD2|-
CASSFSGGRSTDTQYF
TGTGCCAGCAGCTTTAGCGGCGGGAGATCCACAGATACGCAGTATTTT
>TRBV9|TRBJ2-7|-|many
CASSVRQNPYEQYF
TGTGCCAGCAGCGTGCGACAGAACCCCTACGAGCAGTACTTC
>TRBV28|TRBJ1-3|-|many
CASSQGASASSGNTIYF
TGTGCCAGCAGTCAAGGGGCCAGCGCGAGCTCTGGAAACACCATATATTTT
>TRBV12-3/TRBV12-4|TRBJ2-7|TRBD1|-
CASSLAGNRGEEQYF
TGTGCCAGCAGTTTAGCAGGGAACAGGGGAGAGGAGCAGTACTTC
>TRBV6-1|TRBJ1-1|-|many
CASSDLPGGTEAFF
TGTGCCAGCAGTGACTTGCCCGGGGGCACTGAAGCTTTCTTT
>TRBV5-1|TRBJ2-1|TRBD2|-
CASSSSGTSGRSYNEQFF
TGCGCCAGCAGCTCCTCCGGGACTAGCGGCCGGTCCTACAATGAGCAGTTCTTC
>TRBV6-1|TRBJ1-1|-|many
CASSHREYYTEAFF
TGTGCCAGCAGTCACAGGGAATATTACACTGAAGCTTTCTTT
>TRBV9|TRBJ2-7|-|-
CASRGLGGGSGYEQYF
TGTGCCAGCAGGGGCCTCGGGGGCGGGAGTGGGTACGAGCAGTACTTC
>TRBV11-2|TRBJ2-3|-|many
CASSLDLAGTQYF
TGTGCCAGCAGCTTAGATTTAGCTGGTACGCAGTATTTT
>TRBV29-1|TRBJ2-1|TRBD2|few
CSVERLAGGDEQFF
TGCAGCGTTGAGAGGCTAGCGGGAGGGGATGAGCAGTTCTTC
>TRBV18|TRBJ2-7|-|-
CASSPPGWAYEQYF
TGTGCCAGCTCACCGCCAGGGTGGGCTTACGAGCAGTACTTC
>TRBV20-1|TRBJ2-5|-|many
CSARMGRAWETQYF
TGCAGTGCTAGAATGGGCAGGGCCTGGGAGACCCAGTACTTC
>TRBV6-2/TRBV6-3|TRBJ2-7|-|many
CASSYAREIPSEQYF
TGTGCCAGCAGTTACGCCCGGGAGATCCCTTCCGAGCAGTACTTC
>TRBV10-1|TRBJ1-2|TRBD1|-
CASSDKGQGTNYGYTF
TGCGCCAGCAGTGATAAGGGACAGGGTACAAACTATGGCTACACCTTC
>TRBV20-1|TRBJ1-6|-|many
CSAGAAGPSPLHF
TGCAGTGCAGGCGCCGCAGGGCCGTCACCCCTCCACTTT
>TRBV6-5|TRBJ1-2|-|many
CASSYERGYGYTF
TGTGCCAGCAGTTATGAGAGAGGCTATGGCTACACCTTC
>TRBV10-1|TRBJ2-1|-|many
CASSDRGDNEQFF
TGCGCCAGCAGTGATAGGGGGGACAATGAGCAGTTCTTC
>TRBV5-1|TRBJ2-5|-|few
CASSLLPTGETQYF
TGCGCCAGCAGCTTACTACCTACTGGGGAGACCCAGTACTTC
>TRBV20-1|TRBJ2-1|-|few
CSAGTGGGGNEQFF
TGCAGTGCTGGGACCGGGGGAGGGGGCAATGAGCAGTTCTTC